The T cell receptor (beta chain) under discussion was sequenced for a study of tumor-infiltrating lymphocytes in primary liver carcinoma. This CDR3 contains 17 residues. Trimming cost V 3 bases and J 5 bases, with 17 bases left between them. Germline lookup yields CDR1 LGHNA and CDR2 YNFKEQ. Whole-study results and caveats: A significantly higher top-250-clone fraction was found in tumors than in blood (p = 0.039). Among the pair types, tumor region pairs showed more overlap than tumor-adjacent and tumor-blood pairs.

RNA isolated from unsorted whole blood supplied the blood RNA, with germline DNA also extracted. The collection of four milliliters of peripheral blood preceded surgery. Synthesis of TCR beta cDNA was carried out from around 540 ng total RNA with a constant-region primer. Amplification in three nested multiplex PCR rounds with slightly modified ARM-PCR gave rise to TCR beta libraries. A C-beta reverse primer was combined with TRBV1-TRBV30 forward primers in the first two PCR rounds, and each round had approximately 9 cycles. TCRdb used MiXCR to reprocess the multiplex PCR reads, holding one entry per CDR3 protein. Among fewer than 350,000 distinct CDR3 sequences listed, roughly two thirds were seen once. This clonotype was seen just once. Its specificity is unknown. Just one base apart from a much larger clone, this may be a read error.

This sequence originates from a man in his forties with primary liver carcinoma and hepatitis B virus infection. Sequenced: peripheral blood. The chain has TRBV4-2 and TRBJ1-6; D is ambiguous. CDR3: CASSHYPRTGDNSPLHF. The CDR3 nucleotides are TGTGCCAGCAGCCACTACCCCCGGACGGGAGATAATTCACCCCTCCACTTT.